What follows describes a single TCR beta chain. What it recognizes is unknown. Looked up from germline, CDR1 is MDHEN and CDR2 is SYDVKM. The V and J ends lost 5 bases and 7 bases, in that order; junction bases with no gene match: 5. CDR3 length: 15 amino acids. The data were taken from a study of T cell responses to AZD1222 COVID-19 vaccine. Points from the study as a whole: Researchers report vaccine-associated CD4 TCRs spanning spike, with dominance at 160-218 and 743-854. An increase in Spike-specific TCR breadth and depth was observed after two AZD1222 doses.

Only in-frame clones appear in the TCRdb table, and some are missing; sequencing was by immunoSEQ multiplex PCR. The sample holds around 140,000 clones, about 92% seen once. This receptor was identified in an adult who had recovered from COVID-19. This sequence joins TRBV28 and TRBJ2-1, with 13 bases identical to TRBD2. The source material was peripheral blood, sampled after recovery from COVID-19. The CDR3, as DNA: TGTGCCAGCAGTCAAACTAGCGGGAGGGGGAATGAGCAGTTCTTC. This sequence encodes CASSQTSGRGNEQFF.